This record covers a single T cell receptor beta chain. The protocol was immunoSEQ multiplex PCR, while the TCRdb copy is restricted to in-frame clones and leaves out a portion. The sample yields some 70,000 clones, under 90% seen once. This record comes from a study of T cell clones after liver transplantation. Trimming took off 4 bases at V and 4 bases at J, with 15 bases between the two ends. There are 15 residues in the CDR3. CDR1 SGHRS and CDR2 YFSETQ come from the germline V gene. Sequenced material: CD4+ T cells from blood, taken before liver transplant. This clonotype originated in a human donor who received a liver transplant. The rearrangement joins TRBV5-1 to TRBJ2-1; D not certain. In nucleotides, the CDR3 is TGCGCCAGCAGCCCCTCTATACGCCCTTACAATGAGCAGTTCTTC. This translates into CASSPSIRPYNEQFF.